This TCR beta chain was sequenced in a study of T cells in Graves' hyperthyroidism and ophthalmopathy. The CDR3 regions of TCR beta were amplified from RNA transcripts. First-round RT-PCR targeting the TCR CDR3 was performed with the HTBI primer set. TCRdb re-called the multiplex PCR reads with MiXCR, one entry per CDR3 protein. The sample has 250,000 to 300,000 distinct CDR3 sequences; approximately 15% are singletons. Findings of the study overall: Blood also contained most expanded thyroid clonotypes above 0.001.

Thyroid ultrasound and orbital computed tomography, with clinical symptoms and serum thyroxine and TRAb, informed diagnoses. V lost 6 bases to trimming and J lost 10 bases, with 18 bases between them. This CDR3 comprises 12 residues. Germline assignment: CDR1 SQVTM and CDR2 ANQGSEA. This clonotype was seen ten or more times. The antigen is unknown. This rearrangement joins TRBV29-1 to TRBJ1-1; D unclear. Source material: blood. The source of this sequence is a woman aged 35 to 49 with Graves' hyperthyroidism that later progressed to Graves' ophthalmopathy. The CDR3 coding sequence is TGCAGCGTGCCGGACGGTAAAGTGGGAGCTTTCTTT. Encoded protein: CSVPDGKVGAFF.